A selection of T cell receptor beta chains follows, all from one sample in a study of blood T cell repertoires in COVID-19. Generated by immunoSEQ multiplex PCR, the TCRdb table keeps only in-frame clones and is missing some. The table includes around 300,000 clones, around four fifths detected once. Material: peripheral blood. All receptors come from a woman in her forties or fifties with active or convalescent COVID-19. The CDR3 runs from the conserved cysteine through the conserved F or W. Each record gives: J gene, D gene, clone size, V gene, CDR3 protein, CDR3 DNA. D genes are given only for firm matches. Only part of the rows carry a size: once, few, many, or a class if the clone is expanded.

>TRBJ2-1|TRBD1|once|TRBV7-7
CASSPTGGGYNEQFF
TGTGCCAGCAGCCCGACAGGGGGCGGTTACAATGAGCAGTTCTTC
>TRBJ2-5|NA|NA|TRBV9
CASSVEVRGDQETQYF
TGTGCCAGCAGCGTAGAAGTCAGGGGAGACCAAGAGACCCAGTACTTC
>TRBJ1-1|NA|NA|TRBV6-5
CASTQILNTEAFF
TGTGCCAGCACCCAGATCCTGAACACTGAAGCTTTCTTT
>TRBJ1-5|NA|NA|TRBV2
CASSSLGVNQPQHF
TGTGCCAGCTCCTCTCTAGGGGTCAATCAGCCCCAGCATTTT
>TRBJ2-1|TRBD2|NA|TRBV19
CATSDPYSSGYEQFF
TGTGCCACCTCCGACCCATACTCTAGCGGGTATGAGCAGTTCTTC
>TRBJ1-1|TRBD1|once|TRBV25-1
CASSAGQGNTEAFF
TGTGCCAGCAGTGCGGGACAGGGGAACACTGAAGCTTTCTTT
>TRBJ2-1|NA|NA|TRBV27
CASSFIRFPNFHNEQFF
TGTGCCAGCAGTTTTATCCGTTTTCCAAACTTCCACAATGAGCAGTTCTTC
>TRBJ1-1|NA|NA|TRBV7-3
CASSLEGGNTEAFF
TGTGCCAGCAGCTTAGAAGGGGGGAACACTGAAGCTTTCTTT
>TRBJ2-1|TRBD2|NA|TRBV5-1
CASSFSLAGGGGNEQFF
TGCGCCAGCAGCTTTTCACTAGCGGGAGGGGGTGGCAATGAGCAGTTCTTC
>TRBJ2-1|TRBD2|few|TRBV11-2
CASSLAGLAGGWEQFF
TGTGCCAGCAGCTTAGCCGGACTAGCGGGAGGCTGGGAGCAGTTCTTC
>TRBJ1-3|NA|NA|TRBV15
CATSRLFSGNTIYF
TGTGCCACCAGCAGACTGTTTTCTGGAAACACCATATATTTT
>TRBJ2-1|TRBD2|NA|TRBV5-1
CASSFLTSGYNEQFF
TGCGCCAGCAGCTTCCTGACTAGCGGGTACAATGAGCAGTTCTTC
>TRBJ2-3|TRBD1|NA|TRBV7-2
CASSDGTGVTDTQYF
TGTGCCAGCAGCGACGGGACAGGGGTCACAGATACGCAGTATTTT
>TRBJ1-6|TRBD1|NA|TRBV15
CATSSYRGNSPLHF
TGTGCCACCAGCAGCTACAGGGGGAATTCACCCCTCCACTTT
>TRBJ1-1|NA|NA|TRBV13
CASSYSVEGEAFF
TGTGCCAGCAGCTACTCGGTGGAGGGGGAAGCTTTCTTT
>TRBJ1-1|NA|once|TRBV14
CASSLGREVSFF
TGTGCCAGCAGCCTCGGCAGGGAGGTTTCTTTCTTT
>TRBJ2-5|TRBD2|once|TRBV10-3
CAISRGLAGAQETQYF
TGTGCCATCAGTCGTGGACTAGCGGGAGCCCAAGAGACCCAGTACTTC
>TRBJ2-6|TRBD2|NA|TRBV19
CATTLAGGHGANVLTF
TGTGCCACTACTCTAGCGGGAGGTCATGGGGCCAACGTCCTGACTTTC
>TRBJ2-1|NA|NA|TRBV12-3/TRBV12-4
CASKTLNEQFF
TGTGCCAGCAAGACACTCAATGAGCAGTTCTTC
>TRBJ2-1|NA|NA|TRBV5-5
CASRSGRSDYNEQFF
TGTGCCAGCAGATCTGGCAGGTCCGACTACAATGAGCAGTTCTTC
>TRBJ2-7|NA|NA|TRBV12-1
CASSPLCVSYEQYF
TGTGCCAGCAGCCCCTTATGCGTGTCCTACGAGCAGTACTTC
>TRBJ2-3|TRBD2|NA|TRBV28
CASSPSGISTDTQYF
TGTGCCAGCAGTCCTAGCGGGATCTCCACAGATACGCAGTATTTT
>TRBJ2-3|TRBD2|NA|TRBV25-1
CASSEREVLHF
TGTGCCAGCAGTGAGCGGGAGGTTTTGCATTTT
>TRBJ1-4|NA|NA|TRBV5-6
CASSLSVVLGKLFF
TGTGCCAGCAGCTTAAGCGTGGTTTTGGGAAAACTGTTTTTT
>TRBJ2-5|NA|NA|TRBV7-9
CASSLVGGQETQYF
TGTGCCAGCAGCTTAGTGGGGGGTCAAGAGACCCAGTACTTC
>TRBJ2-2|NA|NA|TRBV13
CASSSPGGLNTGELFF
TGTGCCAGCAGCTCCCCCGGTGGTTTAAACACCGGGGAGCTGTTTTTT
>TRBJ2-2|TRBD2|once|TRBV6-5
CATKSGRSSGELFF
TGTGCCACTAAAAGCGGGAGGAGTTCAGGGGAGCTGTTTTTT
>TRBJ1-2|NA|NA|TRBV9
CASSVEAQNYGYTF
TGTGCCAGCAGCGTAGAAGCACAGAACTATGGCTACACCTTC
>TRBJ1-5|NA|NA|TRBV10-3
CAISDSRGPQHF
TGTGCCATCAGTGACTCCCGGGGGCCCCAGCATTTT
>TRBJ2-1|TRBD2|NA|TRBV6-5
CASNLASGPNEQFF
TGTGCCAGCAATCTTGCTAGCGGCCCGAATGAGCAGTTCTTC
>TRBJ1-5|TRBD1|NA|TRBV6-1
CASSGETGVDRNQPQHF
TGTGCCAGCAGTGGGGAGACAGGGGTTGATCGCAATCAGCCCCAGCATTTT